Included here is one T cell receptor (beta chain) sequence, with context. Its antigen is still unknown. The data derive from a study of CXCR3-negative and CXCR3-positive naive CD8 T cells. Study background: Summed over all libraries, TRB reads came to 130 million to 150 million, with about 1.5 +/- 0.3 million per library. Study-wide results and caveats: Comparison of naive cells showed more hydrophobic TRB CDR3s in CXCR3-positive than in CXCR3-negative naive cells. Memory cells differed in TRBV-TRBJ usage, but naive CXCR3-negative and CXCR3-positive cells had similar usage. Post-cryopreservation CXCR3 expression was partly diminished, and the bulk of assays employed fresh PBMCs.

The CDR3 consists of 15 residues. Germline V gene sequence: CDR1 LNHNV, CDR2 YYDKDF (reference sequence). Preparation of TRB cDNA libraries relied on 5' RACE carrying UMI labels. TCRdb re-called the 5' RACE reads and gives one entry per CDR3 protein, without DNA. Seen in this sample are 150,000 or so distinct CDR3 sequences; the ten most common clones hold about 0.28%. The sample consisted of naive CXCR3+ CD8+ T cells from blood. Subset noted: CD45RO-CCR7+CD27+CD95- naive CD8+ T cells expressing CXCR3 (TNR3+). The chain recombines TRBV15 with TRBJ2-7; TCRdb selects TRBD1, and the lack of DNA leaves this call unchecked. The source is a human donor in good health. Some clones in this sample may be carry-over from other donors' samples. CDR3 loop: CATSRYRSPSGEQYF.